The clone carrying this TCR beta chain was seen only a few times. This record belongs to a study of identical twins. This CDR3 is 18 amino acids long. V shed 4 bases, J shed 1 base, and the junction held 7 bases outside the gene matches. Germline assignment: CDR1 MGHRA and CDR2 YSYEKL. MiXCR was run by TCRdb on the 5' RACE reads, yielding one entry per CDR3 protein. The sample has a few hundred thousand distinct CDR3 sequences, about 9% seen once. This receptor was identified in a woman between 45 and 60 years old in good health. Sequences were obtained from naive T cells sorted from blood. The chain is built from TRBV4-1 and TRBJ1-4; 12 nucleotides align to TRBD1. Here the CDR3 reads CASSPRDRGLGTNEKLFF. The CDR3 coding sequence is TGCGCCAGCAGCCCCCGGGACAGGGGGCTTGGAACTAATGAAAAACTGTTTTTT.